This T cell receptor (beta chain) was documented in a study of chemoradiotherapy in HPV16-positive cancers (dated by TCRdb to between 2020 and 2023). Turning to the overall study: Candidate HPV-specific T-cell clones and common TCR motifs were defined by functional T-cell assays performed on cells from a couple of HPV16-positive patients. The study asked whether T-cell immunity to the HPV oncoproteins E6 and E7 changes during chemoradiotherapy and whether this immunity affects survival. Next, the candidate HPV-specific TCRs and motifs were followed in TCR repertoires from over 85 patients with HPV-related cancers. Findings and caveats that apply to the study as a whole: Expansion of candidate HPV-specific clones and E7-related TCR motifs was observed in the tumor microenvironment during treatment, whereas no such expansion was observed for non-HPV-specific T cells. In HPV16-positive patients, expansion of HPV-responsive T cells during chemoradiotherapy was associated with improved recurrence-free survival. The functional definition of HPV-specific T cells was derived from only a couple of HPV16-positive patients, and the survival association was reported for HPV16-positive patients.

Measured from the cysteine to the phenylalanine, the CDR3 is 11 residues long. The only DNA kept is the CDR3, 33 bases in frame from the first base. Sequences ENHRY (CDR1) and SYGVKD (CDR2) are obtained from the germline V gene. The junction carries 7 bases between V and J, which are trimmed by 5 bases and 9 bases respectively. Because repertoires were sampled repeatedly during chemoradiotherapy, clonal expansion in the tumor microenvironment could be followed. Library creation used the immunoSEQ multiplex PCR assay. What TCRdb holds here is the immuneACCESS table cut down to in-frame rearrangements. Part of the clones is not present; checked against another copy, under half of the missing clones reflect an unresolved V gene, and the others are unexplained. This sample lists about 7,900 clones; around 75% were detected once. Around 8.5% of the sample is in the top ten clones. With regard to this clone: The antigen it recognizes is unknown. No base quality information exists; no much larger clone differs at one position.

This specimen was acquired from a patient who underwent chemoradiotherapy. The chain is assembled from TRBV10-3 and TRBJ1-4, and perhaps TRBD1 as D gene, on 5 matching bases. This receptor was obtained from a human donor with HPV-associated anogenital cancer. The CDR3 loop reads CAISSGQKLFF. The bases read TGTGCCATCAGTTCGGGACAAAAACTGTTTTTT.